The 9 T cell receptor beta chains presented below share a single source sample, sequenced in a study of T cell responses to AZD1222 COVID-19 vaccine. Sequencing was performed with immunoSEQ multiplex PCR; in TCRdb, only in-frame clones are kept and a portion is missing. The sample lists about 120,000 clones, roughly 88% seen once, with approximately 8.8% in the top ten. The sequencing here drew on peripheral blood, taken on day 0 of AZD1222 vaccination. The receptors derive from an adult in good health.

The CDR3 DNA follows: TGTGCCAGTAGTATAGATCTGGGGCAGGGGTATAATTCACCCCTCCACTTT. Encoded protein: CASSIDLGQGYNSPLHF. V gene TRBV19 combines with J gene TRBJ1-6, with D tentatively TRBD1 (6 bases). The germline gives CDR1 LNHDA, CDR2 SQIVND (reference sequence). The length of the CDR3 is 17 residues. V was pared by 0 bases and J by 4 bases, with 13 bases between.

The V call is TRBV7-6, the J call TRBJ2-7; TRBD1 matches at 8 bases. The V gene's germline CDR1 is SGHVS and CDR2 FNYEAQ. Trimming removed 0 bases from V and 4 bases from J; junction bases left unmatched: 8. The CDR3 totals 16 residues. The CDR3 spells CASSLAGRTGRYEQYF. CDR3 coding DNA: TGTGCCAGCAGCTTAGCCGGAAGGACAGGGAGATACGAGCAGTACTTC. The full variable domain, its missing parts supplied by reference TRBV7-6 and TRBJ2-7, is GAGVSQSPRYKVTKRGQDVALRCDPISGHVSLYWYRQALGQGPEFLTYFNYEAQQDKSGLPNDRFSAERPEGSISTLTIQRTEQRDSAMYRCASSLAGRTGRYEQYFGPGTRLTVT.

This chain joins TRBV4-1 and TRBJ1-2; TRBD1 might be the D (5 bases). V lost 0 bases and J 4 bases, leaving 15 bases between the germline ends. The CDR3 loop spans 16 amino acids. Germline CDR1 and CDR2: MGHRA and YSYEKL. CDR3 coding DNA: TGCGCCAGCAGCCAAGATCCGACGGCTGGGGGCTATGGCTACACCTTC. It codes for CASSQDPTAGGYGYTF.

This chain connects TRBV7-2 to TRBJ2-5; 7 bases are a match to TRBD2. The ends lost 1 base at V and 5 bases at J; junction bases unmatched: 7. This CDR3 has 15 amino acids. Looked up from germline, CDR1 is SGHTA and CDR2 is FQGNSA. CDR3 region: CASSLGPGGSETQYF. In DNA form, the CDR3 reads TGTGCCAGCAGCTTAGGCCCGGGGGGTTCCGAGACCCAGTACTTC.

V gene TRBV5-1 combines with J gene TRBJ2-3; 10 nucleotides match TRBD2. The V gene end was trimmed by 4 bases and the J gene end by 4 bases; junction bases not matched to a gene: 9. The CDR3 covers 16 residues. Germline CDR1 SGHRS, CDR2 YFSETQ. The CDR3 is CASSMLAGGGADTQYF. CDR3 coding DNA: TGCGCCAGCAGCATGTTAGCGGGGGGAGGAGCAGATACGCAGTATTTT.

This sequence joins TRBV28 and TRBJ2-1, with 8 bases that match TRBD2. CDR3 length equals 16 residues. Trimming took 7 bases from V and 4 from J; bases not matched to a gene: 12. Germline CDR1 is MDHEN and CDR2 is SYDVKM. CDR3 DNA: TGTGCCAGCACTCAAATTCTTAGCGGGGAGTACAATGAGCAGTTCTTC. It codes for CASTQILSGEYNEQFF.

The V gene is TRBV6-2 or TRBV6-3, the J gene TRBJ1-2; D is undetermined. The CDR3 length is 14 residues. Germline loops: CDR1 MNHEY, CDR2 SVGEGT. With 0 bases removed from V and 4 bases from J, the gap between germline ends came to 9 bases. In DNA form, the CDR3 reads TGTGCCAGCAGTTACTCTGCAGTCTCCTATGGCTACACCTTC. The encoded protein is CASSYSAVSYGYTF.

In nucleotides, the CDR3 is TGTGCCAGCAGCCGCACGGGCAGCACCATATATTTT. Its protein is CASSRTGSTIYF. The chain recombines TRBV7-9 with TRBJ1-3, with no clear D. The V end lost 5 bases, the J end lost 9 bases, and 11 bases lay between the germline ends. The CDR3 spans 12 residues. Germline CDR1 SEHNR, CDR2 FQNEAQ (reference sequence).

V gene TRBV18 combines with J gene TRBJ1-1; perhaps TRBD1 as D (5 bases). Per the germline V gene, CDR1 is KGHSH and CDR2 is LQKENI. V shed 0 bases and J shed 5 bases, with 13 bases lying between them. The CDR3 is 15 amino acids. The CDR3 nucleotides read TGTGCCAGCTCACCACCGCCGGGGGTGGAAACTGAAGCTTTCTTT. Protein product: CASSPPPGVETEAFF.